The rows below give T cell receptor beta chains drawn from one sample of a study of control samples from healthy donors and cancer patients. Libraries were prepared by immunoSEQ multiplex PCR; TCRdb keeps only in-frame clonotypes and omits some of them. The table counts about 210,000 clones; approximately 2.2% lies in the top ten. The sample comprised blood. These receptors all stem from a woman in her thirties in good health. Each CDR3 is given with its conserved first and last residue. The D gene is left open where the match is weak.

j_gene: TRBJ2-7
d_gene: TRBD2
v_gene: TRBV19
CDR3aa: CASSVHPWTSGGYEQYF
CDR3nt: TGTGCCAGTAGTGTACACCCCTGGACTAGCGGGGGTTACGAGCAGTACTTC

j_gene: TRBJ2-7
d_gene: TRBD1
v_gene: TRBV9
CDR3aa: CASSVEGQGYEQYF
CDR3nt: TGTGCCAGCAGCGTAGAGGGACAGGGCTACGAGCAGTACTTC

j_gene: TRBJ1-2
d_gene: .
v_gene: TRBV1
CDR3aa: CTSSQDRGTSEGQHGYTF
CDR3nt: TGCACCAGCAGCCAAGACCGTGGGACCTCTGAGGGTCAACATGGCTACACCTTC

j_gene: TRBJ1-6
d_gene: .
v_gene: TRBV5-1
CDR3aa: CASSLEQTRGPLHF
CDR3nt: TGCGCCAGCAGCTTGGAACAGACCCGGGGACCCCTCCACTTT

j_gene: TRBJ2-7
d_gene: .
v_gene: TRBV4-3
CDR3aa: CASSQDFTGSYEQYF
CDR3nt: TGCGCCAGCAGCCAAGACTTTACGGGCTCCTACGAGCAGTACTTC

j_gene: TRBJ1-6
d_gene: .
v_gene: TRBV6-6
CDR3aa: CASTPGPHNSPLHF
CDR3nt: TGTGCCAGCACTCCTGGCCCCCATAATTCACCCCTCCACTTT

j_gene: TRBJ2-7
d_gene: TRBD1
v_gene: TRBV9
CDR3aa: CASSVTGTATYEQYF
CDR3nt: TGTGCCAGCAGCGTTACCGGGACAGCCACCTACGAGCAGTACTTC

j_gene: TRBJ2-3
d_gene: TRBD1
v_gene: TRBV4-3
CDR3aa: CASSQDIAVGTGTDTQYF
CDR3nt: TGCGCCAGCAGCCAAGATATAGCAGTCGGGACAGGCACAGATACGCAGTATTTT

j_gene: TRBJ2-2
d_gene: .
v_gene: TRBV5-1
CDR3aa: CASSWQGTGELFF
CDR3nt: TGCGCCAGCAGCTGGCAGGGCACCGGGGAGCTGTTTTTT

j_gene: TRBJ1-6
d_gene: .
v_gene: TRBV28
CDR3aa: CASSFEGWVSPLHF
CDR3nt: TGTGCCAGCAGTTTCGAGGGGTGGGTTTCACCCCTCCACTTT

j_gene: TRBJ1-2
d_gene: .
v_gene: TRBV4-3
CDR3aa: CASSQVHRSNYGYTF
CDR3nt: TGCGCCAGCAGCCAAGTGCACAGATCTAACTATGGCTACACCTTC

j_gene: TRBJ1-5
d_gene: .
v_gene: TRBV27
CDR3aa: CASSFRESNQPQHF
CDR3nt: TGTGCCAGCAGTTTCCGGGAATCTAATCAGCCCCAGCATTTT

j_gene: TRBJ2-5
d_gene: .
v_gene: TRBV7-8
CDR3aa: CASSPQLETQYF
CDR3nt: TGTGCCAGCAGCCCCCAACTGGAGACCCAGTACTTC

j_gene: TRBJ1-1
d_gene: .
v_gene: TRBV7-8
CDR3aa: CASSSVRGLTEAFF
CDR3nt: TGTGCCAGCAGCTCCGTCCGGGGGCTGACTGAAGCTTTCTTT

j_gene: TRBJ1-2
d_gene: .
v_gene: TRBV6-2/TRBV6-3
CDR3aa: CASSYSLGGYTF
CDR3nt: TGTGCCAGCAGTTACTCCCTAGGGGGCTACACCTTC

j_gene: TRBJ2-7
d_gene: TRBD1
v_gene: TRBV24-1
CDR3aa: CATSETGTGEEQYF
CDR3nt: TGTGCCACCAGTGAAACCGGGACAGGGGAAGAGCAGTACTTC

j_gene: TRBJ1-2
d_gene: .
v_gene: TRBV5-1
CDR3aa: CASSLERFSNGYTF
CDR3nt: TGCGCCAGCAGCTTGGAAAGGTTCTCTAATGGCTACACCTTC

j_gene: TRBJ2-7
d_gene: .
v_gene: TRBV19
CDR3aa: CASSGAFYEQYF
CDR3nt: TGTGCCAGTAGTGGGGCGTTCTACGAGCAGTACTTC

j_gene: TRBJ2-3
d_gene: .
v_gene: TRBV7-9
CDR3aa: CASSFGPGTDTQYF
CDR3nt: .

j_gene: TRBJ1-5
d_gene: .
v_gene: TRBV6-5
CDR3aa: CASSYSSGNQPQHF
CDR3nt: TGTGCCAGCAGTTACTCGAGCGGTAATCAGCCCCAGCATTTT

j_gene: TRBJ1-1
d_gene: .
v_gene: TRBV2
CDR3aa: CASADQRGGNTEAFF
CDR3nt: TGTGCCAGCGCTGATCAAAGGGGGGGAAACACTGAAGCTTTCTTT

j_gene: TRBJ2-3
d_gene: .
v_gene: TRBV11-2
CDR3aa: CASSYRATQYF
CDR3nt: TGTGCCAGCAGTTACAGGGCTACGCAGTATTTT

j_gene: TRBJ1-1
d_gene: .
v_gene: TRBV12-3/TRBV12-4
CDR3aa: CASSYYTEAFF
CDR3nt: TGTGCCAGCAGCTATTATACTGAAGCTTTCTTT

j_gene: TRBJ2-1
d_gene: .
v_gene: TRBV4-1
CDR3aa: CASRSVGGGNEQFF
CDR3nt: TGCGCCAGCAGGTCAGTGGGCGGAGGCAATGAGCAGTTCTTC

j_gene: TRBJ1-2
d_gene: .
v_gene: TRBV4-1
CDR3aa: CASSQVYEGLAGGYTF
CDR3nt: TGCGCCAGCAGCCAAGTTTATGAGGGACTCGCGGGGGGCTACACCTTC

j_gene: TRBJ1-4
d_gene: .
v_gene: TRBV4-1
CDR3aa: CASRLSAETNEKLFF
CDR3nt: TGCGCCAGCAGACTGTCCGCAGAAACAAATGAAAAACTGTTTTTT

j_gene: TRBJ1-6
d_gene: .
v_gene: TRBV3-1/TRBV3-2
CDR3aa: CASSRIASDSPLHF
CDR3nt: TGTGCCAGCAGCCGTATCGCTTCGGATTCACCCCTCCACTTT

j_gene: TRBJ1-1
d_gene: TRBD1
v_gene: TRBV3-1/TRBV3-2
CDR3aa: CASSPDDRGPIRNTEAFF
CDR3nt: TGTGCCAGCAGCCCAGATGACAGGGGCCCAATAAGGAACACTGAAGCTTTCTTT

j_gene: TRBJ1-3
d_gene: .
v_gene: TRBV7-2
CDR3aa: CASRATDTGNTIYF
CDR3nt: TGTGCCAGCAGAGCAACAGACACTGGAAACACCATATATTTT

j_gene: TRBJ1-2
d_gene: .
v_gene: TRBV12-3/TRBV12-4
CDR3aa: CASSFGYGYTF
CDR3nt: TGTGCCAGCAGTTTCGGCTATGGCTACACCTTC

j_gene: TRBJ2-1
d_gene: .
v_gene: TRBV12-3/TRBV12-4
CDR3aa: CASSFWGADEQFF
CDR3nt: TGTGCCAGCAGTTTTTGGGGGGCTGATGAGCAGTTCTTC

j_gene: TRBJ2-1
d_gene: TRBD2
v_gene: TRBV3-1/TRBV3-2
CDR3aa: CASSQDLLAGGWEQFF
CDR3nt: TGTGCCAGCAGCCAAGATCTACTAGCGGGGGGTTGGGAGCAGTTCTTC

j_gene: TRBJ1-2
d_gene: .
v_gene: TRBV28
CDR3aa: CATARGDYGYTF
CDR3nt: TGTGCCACCGCCCGTGGGGACTATGGCTACACCTTC

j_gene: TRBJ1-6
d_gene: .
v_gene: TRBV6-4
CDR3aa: CASSEHPYNSPLHF
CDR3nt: TGTGCCAGCAGTGAACATCCCTATAATTCACCCCTCCACTTT

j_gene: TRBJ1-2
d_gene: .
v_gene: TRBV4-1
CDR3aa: CASSQDRTARYGYTF
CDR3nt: TGCGCCAGCAGCCAAGACAGGACAGCCCGTTATGGCTACACCTTC

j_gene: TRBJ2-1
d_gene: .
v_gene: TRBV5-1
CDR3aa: CASSLDQGYNEQFF
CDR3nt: TGCGCCAGCAGCTTGGATCAGGGATACAATGAGCAGTTCTTC

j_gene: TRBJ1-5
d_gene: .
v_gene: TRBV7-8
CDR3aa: CASSLGSYSNQPQHF
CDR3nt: TGTGCCAGCAGCTTGGGCAGCTATAGCAATCAGCCCCAGCATTTT

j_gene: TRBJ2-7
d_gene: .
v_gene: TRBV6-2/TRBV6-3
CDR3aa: CASSRGLDYEQYF
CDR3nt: TGTGCCAGCAGTCGCGGACTCGACTACGAGCAGTACTTC

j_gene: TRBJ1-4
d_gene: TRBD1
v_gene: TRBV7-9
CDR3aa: CASSLGDRGYEKLFF
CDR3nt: TGTGCCAGCAGCTTAGGGGACAGGGGCTATGAAAAACTGTTTTTT

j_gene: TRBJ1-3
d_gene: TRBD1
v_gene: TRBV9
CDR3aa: CASSVGGTAGNTIYF
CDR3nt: TGTGCCAGCAGCGTAGGGGGGACAGCTGGAAACACCATATATTTT

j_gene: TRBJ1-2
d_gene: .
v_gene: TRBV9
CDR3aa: CASSPTTKWGRDFNYGYTF
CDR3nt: TGTGCCAGCAGCCCAACCACTAAATGGGGCAGGGATTTTAACTATGGCTACACCTTC

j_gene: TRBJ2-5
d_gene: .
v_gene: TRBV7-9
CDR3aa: CASSSRGIQETQYF
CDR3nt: TGTGCCAGCAGCTCTAGGGGTATCCAAGAGACCCAGTACTTC

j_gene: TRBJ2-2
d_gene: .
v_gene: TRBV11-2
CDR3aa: CASSLGPPRLAPRVGELFF
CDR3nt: TGTGCCAGCAGCTTAGGACCCCCCCGTCTGGCGCCTAGAGTCGGGGAGCTGTTTTTT

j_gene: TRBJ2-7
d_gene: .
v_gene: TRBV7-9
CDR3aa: CASSLGRKGGQYF
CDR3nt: TGTGCCAGCAGCTTAGGGCGTAAAGGGGGGCAGTACTTC

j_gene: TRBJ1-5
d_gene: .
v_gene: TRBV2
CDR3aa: CASSERWGRNQPQHF
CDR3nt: TGTGCCAGCAGTGAAAGGTGGGGCAGGAATCAGCCCCAGCATTTT

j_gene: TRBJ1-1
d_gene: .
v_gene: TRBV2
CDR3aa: CASSVPRENTEAFF
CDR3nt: TGTGCCAGCAGTGTGCCGAGGGAGAACACTGAAGCTTTCTTT

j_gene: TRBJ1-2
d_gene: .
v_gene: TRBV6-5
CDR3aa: CASSLIPGGGGYTF
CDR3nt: TGTGCCAGCAGCCTAATACCTGGGGGGGGCGGCTACACCTTC